This T cell receptor beta chain was recorded in a study of human T cells and chemical hapten exposure. Whole-study context: Slight volume differences across pooled libraries mainly accounted for varying per-sample TCR yields. The study's findings and limits: The number of TCRs above 1 in 1000 frequency did not change after DPC sensitization.

On this clonotype: Antigen unknown. The CDR3 carries no conserved terminal phenylalanine or tryptophan, so it likely arises from a read error.

As for time point: healthy volunteer bleed at 6 weeks. Total RNA was isolated from unfractionated whole blood. Study processing details: Sample-level TCR yields exhibited a median of roughly 96,000, with a range of 23,224 to 690,600. Each CDR3 protein gets one entry after TCRdb re-called the RACE reads with MiXCR. These V and J calls rely on TCRdb rather than the paper's analysis. This sample yields 55,000 to 75,000 distinct CDR3 sequences, of which approximately 6.1% are seen a single time; 3% to 4% belongs to the top ten. The V end was cut by 3 bases, the J end by 5 bases, with 11 bases between. Per germline, CDR1 LNHDA and CDR2 SQIVND (reference sequence). The CDR3 extends over 13 amino acids.

The TCR comes from a female donor in good health. Some clones in this sample may be carry-over from other donors' samples. The sequencing sample was made of whole blood. The chain uses TRBV19 and TRBJ2-7; D tentatively fits TRBD1 or TRBD2 (5 bases each). CDR3 sequence reads: CASSIWGSHEQYY. CDR3 nucleotides: TGTGCCAGTAGTATTTGGGGGAGCCACGAGCAGTACTAC.